These T cell receptor beta chains were read from a single sample in a study of shared clonotypes between healthy human individuals. TCRdb's table, derived via immunoSEQ multiplex PCR, lists solely in-frame clones and lacks some. Altogether over a million clones are present, approximately 97% being singletons, with the ten largest covering approximately 1.1%. The sequenced material came from naive CD4+ T cells sorted from blood. The receptors shown here come from a young man in good health. The CDR3 runs from the conserved cysteine through the conserved F or W. The order of the fields is CDR3 DNA, CDR3 protein, V gene, D gene, clone size, J gene. D genes are given only for firm matches. Clone size appears in some rows only: once, few, many, or a class for an expanded clone.

DNA: TGCGCCAGCAGCCAAATGGGAATTGAGCAGTTCTTC; CDR3: CASSQMGIEQFF; V: TRBV4-1; D: NA; size: NA; J: TRBJ2-1
DNA: TGTGCCAGCTCACCGCAGAATCTCGGGAGCAATCAGCCCCAGCATTTT; CDR3: CASSPQNLGSNQPQHF; V: TRBV18; D: NA; size: NA; J: TRBJ1-5
DNA: TGTGCCACCAGCTTTACTTCCGGGACAGGGGCTGAAAAACTGTTTTTT; CDR3: CATSFTSGTGAEKLFF; V: TRBV15; D: TRBD1; size: NA; J: TRBJ1-4
DNA: TGTGCCAGCAGCCCGGGAGTAAACTACGAGCAGTACTTC; CDR3: CASSPGVNYEQYF; V: TRBV6-6; D: NA; size: NA; J: TRBJ2-7
DNA: TGTGCCAGCAGGACCATACAGGGTGTCGCTTATGGCTACACCTTC; CDR3: CASRTIQGVAYGYTF; V: TRBV27; D: NA; size: NA; J: TRBJ1-2
DNA: TGTGCCAGCAGCTTAGATCGACAGGGCTTGCTCGGCGAGCAGTACTTC; CDR3: CASSLDRQGLLGEQYF; V: TRBV11-2; D: TRBD1; size: NA; J: TRBJ2-7
DNA: TGCGCCAGCCGCCGCGGGACTAGCTTCACAGATACGCAGTATTTT; CDR3: CASRRGTSFTDTQYF; V: TRBV5-1; D: TRBD2; size: NA; J: TRBJ2-3
DNA: TGTGCCAGCAGTAGGACGGCCTCCTACGAGCAGTACTTC; CDR3: CASSRTASYEQYF; V: TRBV6-5; D: NA; size: NA; J: TRBJ2-7
DNA: TGTGCCAGCAGTTACGGGGGCTACACCGGGGAGCTGTTTTTT; CDR3: CASSYGGYTGELFF; V: TRBV6-6; D: NA; size: NA; J: TRBJ2-2
DNA: TGTGCCAGCAGCTCCCCGAGGAGGGAGAAAACGAACGAGCAGTACTTC; CDR3: CASSSPRREKTNEQYF; V: TRBV7-8; D: NA; size: NA; J: TRBJ2-7
DNA: TGTGCCAGCAGCCTGGGACAAGGCAATCAGCCCCAGCATTTT; CDR3: CASSLGQGNQPQHF; V: TRBV11-2; D: NA; size: NA; J: TRBJ1-5
DNA: TGTGCCAGCAGAACGGAACCTAGGCTGGGGGAGCAGTACTTC; CDR3: CASRTEPRLGEQYF; V: TRBV6-5; D: NA; size: NA; J: TRBJ2-7
DNA: TGCGCCAGCAGCCAAGGGGCTAGCGGGAGGCCCAACATTCAGTACTTC; CDR3: CASSQGASGRPNIQYF; V: TRBV4-1; D: TRBD2; size: once; J: TRBJ2-4
DNA: TGTGCCAGCAGTTTTCGGACTAACTATGGCTACACCTTC; CDR3: CASSFRTNYGYTF; V: TRBV27; D: NA; size: NA; J: TRBJ1-2
DNA: TGTGCCAGCTCACCTTCGGGGGTAGAAGAGACCCAGTACTTC; CDR3: CASSPSGVEETQYF; V: TRBV18; D: NA; size: NA; J: TRBJ2-5
DNA: TGTGCCAGCAGCGTAGGCCGTAGGGGGCGGCCGTTTAATGAAAAACTGTTTTTT; CDR3: CASSVGRRGRPFNEKLFF; V: TRBV9; D: TRBD1; size: NA; J: TRBJ1-4
DNA: TGTGCCAGCAGCTTCACCAGGGACGGACCCTACGAGCAGTACTTC; CDR3: CASSFTRDGPYEQYF; V: TRBV11-2; D: NA; size: NA; J: TRBJ2-7
DNA: TGTGCCAGCAGCTTGGGACAGGGGTCGAACACCGGGGAGCTGTTTTTT; CDR3: CASSLGQGSNTGELFF; V: TRBV7-3; D: TRBD1; size: NA; J: TRBJ2-2
DNA: TGTGCCACCAGCACGACAGACTATGGCTACACCTTC; CDR3: CATSTTDYGYTF; V: TRBV15; D: NA; size: NA; J: TRBJ1-2
DNA: TGCAGTGCTAGAAAAAATCAGCCCCAGCATTTT; CDR3: CSARKNQPQHF; V: TRBV20-1; D: NA; size: NA; J: TRBJ1-5
DNA: TGCGCCAGCAGCCAAGAGCCCGGGAATATGGGTCAGCCCCAGCATTTT; CDR3: CASSQEPGNMGQPQHF; V: TRBV4-1; D: NA; size: NA; J: TRBJ1-5
DNA: TGTGCCAGCAGTATCCCCGGACTAGCGTCCTTAGGTGACACCGGGGAGCTGTTTTTT; CDR3: CASSIPGLASLGDTGELFF; V: TRBV5-4; D: TRBD2; size: NA; J: TRBJ2-2
DNA: TGCAGCGTTGAAAGTAGGCACTCCACAGATACGCAGTATTTT; CDR3: CSVESRHSTDTQYF; V: TRBV29-1; D: NA; size: NA; J: TRBJ2-3
DNA: TGTGCCAGCAGTGAAGCTCGGACTCCGTATGTCCGCAATGAGCAGTTCTTC; CDR3: CASSEARTPYVRNEQFF; V: TRBV2; D: NA; size: NA; J: TRBJ2-1
DNA: TGCGCCAGCAGCTTGGCCGGCTCCTACGAGCAGTACTTC; CDR3: CASSLAGSYEQYF; V: TRBV5-1; D: NA; size: NA; J: TRBJ2-7
DNA: TGCGCCAGCAGCCTGAAAGACAGAAACACTGAAGCTTTCTTT; CDR3: CASSLKDRNTEAFF; V: TRBV5-1; D: NA; size: once; J: TRBJ1-1
DNA: TGTGCCAGCACTCCTTTACAGGGGGCGAAGGAAGGTTCAGATACGCAGTATTTT; CDR3: CASTPLQGAKEGSDTQYF; V: TRBV11-2; D: TRBD1; size: NA; J: TRBJ2-3
DNA: TGTGCCAGCAGGTCCTCCGGGCCGGCCGGGGCCTACGAGCAGTACTTC; CDR3: CASRSSGPAGAYEQYF; V: TRBV5-5; D: NA; size: NA; J: TRBJ2-7
DNA: TGCGCCAGCAGCCAAGAGGAAAGACTAGTAGGCGAGCAGTACTTC; CDR3: CASSQEERLVGEQYF; V: TRBV4-1; D: NA; size: NA; J: TRBJ2-7
DNA: TGTGCCAGCAGCTCGGGACAGAACATGAACACTGAAGCTTTCTTT; CDR3: CASSSGQNMNTEAFF; V: TRBV5-4; D: TRBD1; size: NA; J: TRBJ1-1
DNA: TGTGCCAGCTCACCATCATGGGAGACCCAGTACTTC; CDR3: CASSPSWETQYF; V: TRBV18; D: NA; size: once; J: TRBJ2-5
DNA: TGTGCCACCAGCAGAGAACAGGTCCCCAATCAGCCCCAGCATTTT; CDR3: CATSREQVPNQPQHF; V: TRBV15; D: NA; size: NA; J: TRBJ1-5
DNA: TGTGCCAGCAGCTTAGCGGCTCGGCTAGCGGGATACACCGGGGAGCTGTTTTTT; CDR3: CASSLAARLAGYTGELFF; V: TRBV7-3; D: TRBD2; size: NA; J: TRBJ2-2
DNA: TGTGCCAGTAGTAAGGGTGCAACAGATACGCAGTATTTT; CDR3: CASSKGATDTQYF; V: TRBV19; D: NA; size: NA; J: TRBJ2-3
DNA: TGTGCCAGCAGTCCCCGCGAGCCGGGACTAGGCTACGAGCAGTACTTC; CDR3: CASSPREPGLGYEQYF; V: TRBV2; D: TRBD2; size: NA; J: TRBJ2-7
DNA: TGCGCCAGCAGCTACCAGGTCCCGGGACAGGGGGATACGCAGTATTTT; CDR3: CASSYQVPGQGDTQYF; V: TRBV5-1; D: TRBD1; size: NA; J: TRBJ2-3
DNA: TGTGCCAGCAGTCTCCCGACAGCCCAAAGAGAGCAGTACTTC; CDR3: CASSLPTAQREQYF; V: TRBV28; D: NA; size: NA; J: TRBJ2-7
DNA: TGTGCCAGCAGCCGCGGAGATTGGGGGGTCGGCTATGGCTACACCTTC; CDR3: CASSRGDWGVGYGYTF; V: TRBV7-6; D: NA; size: NA; J: TRBJ1-2
DNA: TGTGCTAGTGGTTTGTCTCCGGGACGGATTAGTGGTTCCTACAATGAGCAGTTCTTC; CDR3: CASGLSPGRISGSYNEQFF; V: TRBV12-5; D: NA; size: NA; J: TRBJ2-1
DNA: TGCGCCAGCAGCTCCACAGGGCCCTCCTACAATGAGCAGTTCTTC; CDR3: CASSSTGPSYNEQFF; V: TRBV5-1; D: NA; size: NA; J: TRBJ2-1
DNA: TGTGCCAGCTCACCGTCCCTAGCGGATTACGAGCAGTACTTC; CDR3: CASSPSLADYEQYF; V: TRBV18; D: TRBD2; size: NA; J: TRBJ2-7
DNA: TGTGCCAGCTCACCACTCGACAGGGGAAGGGCAGATACGCAGTATTTT; CDR3: CASSPLDRGRADTQYF; V: TRBV18; D: TRBD1; size: NA; J: TRBJ2-3
DNA: TGTGCCAGCAGCGCCGGAAAAGGGACTAGCGGGATGGTCAATGAGCAGTTCTTC; CDR3: CASSAGKGTSGMVNEQFF; V: TRBV9; D: TRBD2; size: NA; J: TRBJ2-1